A selection of T cell receptor beta chains follows, all from one sample in a study of blood T cells in healthy people across ages. TCRdb independently ran MiXCR on the 5' RACE reads; one entry per CDR3 protein. The table records over a million distinct CDR3 sequences, approximately 42% of them present only once. Sequencing was carried out using blood. These receptors were collected from a woman in her late teens or twenties in good health. CDR3s include the opening cysteine and the closing phenylalanine or tryptophan. D genes are given only for firm matches. Clone size is given for some rows only: seen once, a few or many times, or a class if the clone is expanded.

V: TRBV7-9; size: few; J: TRBJ2-5; D: TRBD1; CDR3: CASSFGDRGYGQYF; DNA: TGTGCCAGCAGCTTCGGGGACAGGGGTTATGGGCAGTACTTC
V: TRBV2; size: .; J: TRBJ1-4; D: .; CDR3: CASSKATNEKLFF; DNA: TGTGCCAGCAGTAAAGCAACTAATGAAAAACTGTTTTTT
V: TRBV28; size: .; J: TRBJ2-1; D: .; CDR3: CASSFSAANPSSYNEQFF; DNA: TGTGCCAGCAGTTTTAGTGCGGCAAATCCAAGCTCCTACAATGAGCAGTTCTTC
V: TRBV20-1; size: .; J: TRBJ2-7; D: TRBD2; CDR3: CSARVSTSGAYNEQYF; DNA: TGCAGTGCTAGAGTCTCCACTAGCGGGGCCTACAATGAGCAGTACTTC
V: TRBV7-9; size: .; J: TRBJ2-1; D: .; CDR3: CASSLEGVEGEQFF; DNA: TGTGCCAGCAGCTTAGAGGGGGTGGAAGGCGAGCAGTTCTTC
V: TRBV2; size: .; J: TRBJ2-5; D: TRBD2; CDR3: CASTKTSVQETQYF; DNA: TGTGCCAGCACCAAGACTAGCGTACAAGAGACCCAGTACTTC
V: TRBV24-1; size: .; J: TRBJ2-5; D: .; CDR3: CATSDRRLEETQYF; DNA: TGTGCCACCAGTGATCGGCGACTGGAAGAGACCCAGTACTTC
V: TRBV24-1; size: few; J: TRBJ2-7; D: .; CDR3: CATRRGQSYEQYF; DNA: TGTGCCACCAGAAGAGGACAGTCCTACGAGCAGTACTTC
V: TRBV6-5; size: few; J: TRBJ2-7; D: .; CDR3: CASSFSEYSYEQYF; DNA: TGTGCCAGCAGTTTTAGCGAGTACTCCTACGAGCAGTACTTC
V: TRBV19; size: .; J: TRBJ2-1; D: .; CDR3: CASSTEVHNEQFF; DNA: TGTGCCAGTAGTACGGAGGTACACAATGAGCAGTTCTTC
V: TRBV6-1; size: .; J: TRBJ2-3; D: .; CDR3: CASRNPTHSRATDTQYF; DNA: TGTGCCAGCAGAAATCCTACTCACAGCCGCGCCACAGATACGCAGTATTTT
V: TRBV4-1; size: .; J: TRBJ2-5; D: .; CDR3: CASSQEVGVGETQYF; DNA: TGCGCCAGCAGCCAAGAGGTCGGGGTAGGGGAGACCCAGTACTTC
V: TRBV12-3/TRBV12-4; size: .; J: TRBJ2-5; D: .; CDR3: CASSSQLRDGGETQYF; DNA: TGTGCCAGCAGTTCCCAACTCCGGGACGGGGGAGAGACCCAGTACTTC
V: TRBV15; size: .; J: TRBJ2-2; D: .; CDR3: CATRETGVNTGELFF; DNA: TGTGCCACCAGAGAAACAGGAGTCAACACCGGGGAGCTGTTTTTT
V: TRBV10-3; size: .; J: TRBJ1-1; D: TRBD1; CDR3: CAIGDRNTEAFF; DNA: TGTGCCATCGGGGACAGGAACACTGAAGCTTTCTTT
V: TRBV28; size: .; J: TRBJ2-1; D: .; CDR3: CASSLSTMGGRSYNEQFF; DNA: TGTGCCAGCAGTTTATCTACAATGGGAGGCCGCTCCTACAATGAGCAGTTCTTC
V: TRBV27; size: .; J: TRBJ2-7; D: .; CDR3: CASSLSPAGTNEQYF; DNA: TGTGCCAGCAGTTTAAGCCCAGCGGGTACTAACGAGCAGTACTTC
V: TRBV14; size: .; J: TRBJ1-1; D: .; CDR3: CASSQDRGVNTEAFF; DNA: TGTGCCAGCAGCCAAGATCGAGGGGTCAACACTGAAGCTTTCTTT
V: TRBV3-1; size: .; J: TRBJ2-5; D: .; CDR3: CASSQDPGQQYF; DNA: TGTGCCAGCAGCCAAGACCCGGGACAACAGTACTTC
V: TRBV6-6; size: .; J: TRBJ2-7; D: TRBD2; CDR3: CASSPQGSGNYEQYF; DNA: TGTGCCAGCAGCCCCCAAGGGAGCGGGAACTACGAGCAGTACTTC
V: TRBV5-1; size: few; J: TRBJ2-2; D: .; CDR3: CASSLALVGTGELFF; DNA: TGCGCCAGCAGCTTGGCACTAGTTGGCACCGGGGAGCTGTTTTTT
V: TRBV7-2; size: .; J: TRBJ1-5; D: TRBD1; CDR3: CASSLSSDRDSQPQHF; DNA: TGTGCCAGCAGTTTATCGTCCGACAGGGATTCTCAGCCCCAGCATTTT
V: TRBV5-4; size: .; J: TRBJ2-7; D: TRBD2; CDR3: CASSLAGMGWYEQYF; DNA: TGTGCCAGCAGCCTAGCGGGAATGGGTTGGTACGAGCAGTACTTC
V: TRBV29-1; size: few; J: TRBJ2-7; D: TRBD1; CDR3: CSVEGQDEQYF; DNA: TGCAGCGTTGAGGGACAGGACGAGCAGTACTTC
V: TRBV3-1; size: few; J: TRBJ2-1; D: .; CDR3: CASRKAGYNEQFF; DNA: TGTGCCAGCAGGAAGGCAGGGTACAATGAGCAGTTCTTC
V: TRBV5-1; size: many; J: TRBJ2-1; D: TRBD2; CDR3: CASSGTSGVNEQFF; DNA: TGCGCCAGCAGCGGGACTAGCGGTGTCAATGAGCAGTTCTTC
V: TRBV18; size: .; J: TRBJ2-3; D: .; CDR3: CASSPVTPGGTDTQYF; DNA: TGTGCCAGCTCACCAGTGACACCTGGGGGCACAGATACGCAGTATTTT
V: TRBV6-2/TRBV6-3; size: few; J: TRBJ1-5; D: TRBD1; CDR3: CASGGPNQPQHF; DNA: TGTGCCTCAGGGGGGCCCAATCAGCCCCAGCATTTT
V: TRBV29-1; size: few; J: TRBJ1-3; D: .; CDR3: CSVGDSGNTIYF; DNA: TGCAGCGTGGGGGACTCTGGAAACACCATATATTTT
V: TRBV20-1; size: .; J: TRBJ2-7; D: TRBD2; CDR3: CSASSGGASVYEQYF; DNA: TGCAGTGCTAGTAGCGGGGGGGCCTCGGTCTACGAGCAGTACTTC
V: TRBV7-9; size: few; J: TRBJ2-2; D: TRBD1; CDR3: CASSADRDYTGELFF; DNA: TGTGCCAGCAGCGCGGACAGGGATTACACCGGGGAGCTGTTTTTT
V: TRBV6-2/TRBV6-3; size: few; J: TRBJ1-2; D: .; CDR3: CASSFPWGYTF; DNA: TGTGCCAGCAGTTTCCCTTGGGGCTACACCTTC
V: TRBV28; size: .; J: TRBJ1-2; D: .; CDR3: CASSLGQGVAGPIYGYTF; DNA: TGTGCCAGCAGTTTAGGACAAGGAGTAGCGGGGCCTATCTATGGCTACACCTTC
V: TRBV5-1; size: .; J: TRBJ2-3; D: .; CDR3: CASSGGPGGDTQYF; DNA: TGCGCCAGCAGCGGGGGACCAGGTGGGGATACGCAGTATTTT
V: TRBV30; size: .; J: TRBJ2-1; D: TRBD2; CDR3: CAWSSPLSGGANEQFF; DNA: TGTGCCTGGAGCTCTCCCCTCAGCGGGGGGGCGAATGAGCAGTTCTTC
V: TRBV6-5; size: .; J: TRBJ2-3; D: .; CDR3: CASSYIRASSTDTQYF; DNA: TGTGCCAGCAGTTACATCAGGGCCTCTAGCACAGATACGCAGTATTTT
V: TRBV7-9; size: .; J: TRBJ1-2; D: TRBD1; CDR3: CASSLWTGGKDYGYTF; DNA: TGTGCCAGCAGCTTGTGGACAGGGGGTAAGGACTATGGCTACACCTTC
V: TRBV6-1; size: .; J: TRBJ1-1; D: .; CDR3: CAGRQEMNTEAFF; DNA: TGTGCCGGTAGACAGGAGATGAACACTGAAGCTTTCTTT
V: TRBV24-1; size: .; J: TRBJ2-1; D: .; CDR3: CATSDSILETQFF; DNA: TGTGCCACCAGTGATTCAATTTTGGAGACCCAGTTCTTC
V: TRBV5-1; size: many; J: TRBJ2-7; D: .; CDR3: CASSRDTSYEQYF; DNA: TGCGCCAGCAGCCGGGACACCTCCTACGAGCAGTACTTC
V: TRBV30; size: .; J: TRBJ2-2; D: .; CDR3: CAWRAGTYTGELFF; DNA: TGTGCCTGGAGGGCCGGGACCTACACCGGGGAGCTGTTTTTT
V: TRBV20-1; size: .; J: TRBJ2-7; D: .; CDR3: CSARIGVSYEQYF; DNA: TGCAGTGCTAGAATAGGGGTCTCCTACGAGCAGTACTTC
V: TRBV2; size: .; J: TRBJ2-1; D: TRBD2; CDR3: CASSVRAGAGRNEQFF; DNA: TGTGCCAGCAGTGTTCGAGCGGGGGCAGGGAGAAATGAGCAGTTCTTC
V: TRBV5-1; size: .; J: TRBJ2-5; D: TRBD2; CDR3: CASSLAPLTSGRNRETQYF; DNA: TGCGCCAGCAGCTTGGCCCCACTAACTAGCGGGAGGAACAGAGAGACCCAGTACTTC
V: TRBV20-1; size: few; J: TRBJ2-7; D: .; CDR3: CSFLSPGEQYF; DNA: TGCAGTTTCTTAAGTCCGGGCGAGCAGTACTTC
V: TRBV28; size: few; J: TRBJ2-3; D: TRBD2; CDR3: CATILPGGNTQYF; DNA: TGTGCCACTATCCTCCCGGGGGGGAATACGCAGTATTTT
V: TRBV12-3/TRBV12-4; size: .; J: TRBJ2-3; D: .; CDR3: CASGVRGAVGADTQYF; DNA: TGTGCCAGCGGCGTCCGCGGGGCTGTTGGGGCAGATACGCAGTATTTT
V: TRBV20-1; size: few; J: TRBJ2-3; D: TRBD2; CDR3: CSAVLAGVPDTQYF; DNA: TGCAGTGCCGTCCTAGCGGGAGTTCCAGATACGCAGTATTTT
V: TRBV25-1; size: many; J: TRBJ2-1; D: .; CDR3: CASTVGPEQFF; DNA: TGTGCCAGCACAGTGGGGCCTGAGCAGTTCTTC
V: TRBV18; size: .; J: TRBJ1-1; D: .; CDR3: CASSPPFRGVDTEAFF; DNA: TGTGCCAGCTCACCACCTTTCCGGGGGGTTGACACTGAAGCTTTCTTT